Following are 26 T cell receptor beta chains from one sample sequenced in a study of blood T cell repertoires in COVID-19. The data were produced by immunoSEQ multiplex PCR, yet TCRdb's version contains in-frame clones alone and is incomplete. The sample has tens of thousands of clones, 82% seen once. Input material: peripheral blood. The receptors were sampled from an elderly man with COVID-19, enrolled during active disease.

V and J are TRBV29-1 and TRBJ2-5; 7 nucleotides line up with TRBD2. The trim removed 7 bases at V and 5 bases at J, leaving 7 bases unmatched. The CDR3 runs 12 residues. The V gene's germline CDR1 is SQVTM and CDR2 ANQGSEA. The CDR3 reads CSGLAGGETQYF. The CDR3 DNA follows: TGCAGCGGCTTAGCGGGTGGGGAGACCCAGTACTTC.

This clone occurred once. V usage is TRBV5-1 and J usage is TRBJ2-3; 7 bases match TRBD1. This CDR3 contains 16 residues. V shed 4 bases, J shed 1 base, and the junction held 9 bases outside the gene matches. The germline V gene has CDR1 SGHRS and CDR2 YFSETQ. The CDR3 loop reads CASSGPQGPGTDTQYF. CDR3 nucleotide sequence: TGCGCCAGCAGCGGACCACAGGGGCCGGGCACAGATACGCAGTATTTT.

The V call is TRBV6-1, the J call TRBJ1-2; a weak D match, TRBD1 (5 bases). The germline gives CDR1 MNHNS, CDR2 SASEGT. The length of the CDR3 is 17 residues. Deletions cut 4 bases from V and 2 bases from J, with 20 bases between. In DNA, the CDR3 is TGTGCCAGCAGTGTCGCTCAAACCGGGGGTTCCAACTATGGCTACACCTTC. This translates into CASSVAQTGGSNYGYTF.

This chain joins TRBV11-1 and TRBJ2-2; a weak D match, TRBD1 (6 bases). Trimming cost V 6 bases and J 1 base, with 15 bases left between them. This CDR3 contains 16 residues. The germline CDR1 and CDR2 sequences are SGHAT and FQDESV (reference sequence). This CDR3 reads CASSKTGSLNTGELFF. Here the CDR3 DNA reads TGTGCCAGCAGTAAGACAGGTTCCCTGAACACCGGGGAGCTGTTTTTT.

Notes on this clone: Its ends do not fully match the called genes, so a read error is possible. The chain employs TRBV29-1 and TRBJ2-3; 8 bases agree with TRBD2. This CDR3 region has 13 residues. Germline loops: CDR1 SQVTM, CDR2 ANQGSEA. The CDR3 region is CSVDREGTYTQYF. Here the CDR3 DNA reads TGCAGCGTTGATCGGGAGGGCACATATACGCAGTATTTT.

The J gene is TRBJ2-2, the V gene TRBV19; the match to TRBD2 covers 9 bases. The CDR3 has 17 amino acids. The germline V gene encodes CDR1 LNHDA and CDR2 SQIVND (reference sequence). Trimming cost V 8 bases and J 7 bases; bases outside gene matches: 17. The CDR3 sequence is CASQGRRLAVLVGELFF. DNA of the CDR3: TGTGCCAGTCAAGGCCGGAGACTAGCGGTACTAGTCGGGGAGCTGTTTTTT.

The CDR3 sequence: CASSLSPFSLTVNTEAFF. CDR3 coding DNA: TGTGCCAGCAGTTTATCCCCTTTCAGCTTGACTGTGAACACTGAAGCTTTCTTT. The chain is built from TRBV28 and TRBJ1-1; the D is unclear. V dropped 1 base and J dropped 0 bases, with 18 bases sitting between them. CDR1 MDHEN and CDR2 SYDVKM come from the germline V gene. This CDR3 spans 18 amino acids.

This clone turned up a few times. The CDR3 protein is CASSLVDGSGPQHF. The CDR3 DNA follows: TGTGCCAGCAGCTTAGTAGACGGCTCGGGGCCCCAGCATTTT. This chain uses TRBV11-2 with TRBJ1-5; D unresolved. The germline V gene has CDR1 SGHAT and CDR2 FQNNGV. The V and J ends lost 1 base and 9 bases respectively, with 13 bases between them. This CDR3 has 14 amino acids.

This chain uses TRBV5-6 with TRBJ1-1; 9 bases agree with TRBD1. V shed 2 bases, J shed 5 bases, and the junction held 7 bases outside the gene matches. The CDR3 is 15 amino acids. The V gene's germline CDR1 is SGHDT and CDR2 YYEEEE. Written as DNA, the CDR3 is TGTGCCAGCAGCTTCAGGACAGGGGCTCATACTGAAGCTTTCTTT. It is translated as CASSFRTGAHTEAFF.

This clone was seen a few times. This chain uses TRBV21-1 with TRBJ1-1; the table's D call, TRBD1, was not checked against the DNA. TRBV21-1 has pseudogene status. The CDR3 extends over 15 amino acids. CDR3 amino acids: CASSKETGVNTEAFF. CDR3 nucleotide sequence: TGTGCCAGCAGCAAAGAGACAGGGGTCAACACTGAAGCTTTCTTT.

This chain uses TRBV11-3 with TRBJ2-1; possibly TRBD2 for D (6 bases). Trimming pared 5 bases from V and 0 bases from J, leaving 11 bases between. Germline CDR1 is SGHNT and CDR2 is YENEEA. The CDR3 is 15 amino acids. The CDR3 here is CASSPAGSSYNEQFF. In nucleotides, the CDR3 is TGTGCCAGCAGCCCGGCCGGGAGCTCCTACAATGAGCAGTTCTTC.

This clone has only one observation. This chain uses TRBV6-6 with TRBJ1-2; TRBD1 matches at 7 bases. The length of the CDR3 is 16 residues. The J segment lost 5 bases and the V segment lost 0 bases, leaving 9 bases of the junction unmatched. Per germline, CDR1 MNHNY and CDR2 SVGAGI (reference sequence). The CDR3, as DNA: TGTGCCAGCAGTTACTCGAATCAGGACAGGAAGTATGGCTACACCTTC. Amino acid sequence: CASSYSNQDRKYGYTF.

V and J are TRBV19 and TRBJ1-6; 8 positions match TRBD1. The CDR3 totals 16 residues. J gave up 9 bases and V 4 bases, and 11 bases lay outside the gene matches. CDR1 LNHDA and CDR2 SQIVND come from the germline V gene (reference sequence). Here the CDR3 reads CASSKGNRGSFSPLHF. In DNA form, the CDR3 reads TGTGCCAGTAGTAAAGGAAACAGGGGGTCGTTTTCACCCCTCCACTTT.

This clone is a singleton in its sample. The V and J genes are TRBV6-5 and TRBJ1-2; D is uncertain. CDR3 length: 14 residues. V lost 1 base, J lost 8 bases, and 14 bases lay in between. CDR1 is MNHEY, CDR2 SVGAGI, per germline. DNA for the CDR3: TGTGCCAGCAGTTACTTAGGCCAGGCCTTCGGCTACACCTTC. Amino acid sequence: CASSYLGQAFGYTF.

The chain recombines TRBV21-1 with TRBJ1-1. TRBV21-1 is recorded as a pseudogene. The CDR3 has 15 amino acids. CDR3 region: CASPTGSAMGTEAFF. The CDR3 DNA sequence: TGTGCCAGCCCTACGGGGTCAGCTATGGGCACTGAAGCTTTCTTT.

This clone was recorded a few times. This chain connects TRBV6-5 to TRBJ1-3; possible D gene TRBD1, 6 bases. Germline lookup yields CDR1 MNHEY and CDR2 SVGAGI. CDR3 length equals 15 residues. V dropped 2 bases and J dropped 4 bases, with 12 bases sitting between them. CDR3 in amino acids: CASSYAWTVGNTIYF. The DNA for the CDR3 is TGTGCCAGCAGTTACGCCTGGACAGTGGGAAACACCATATATTTT.

Notes on this clone: The same CDR3 arises from other DNA sequences in this sample as well. The chain couples TRBV5-1 to TRBJ1-5, with D maybe TRBD1 (5 bases). Trimming took off 2 bases at V and 4 bases at J, with 7 bases between the two ends. CDR1 is SGHRS, CDR2 YFSETQ, per germline. This CDR3 region has 13 residues. CDR3 region: CASSFGGNQPQHF. Here the CDR3 DNA reads TGCGCCAGCAGCTTTGGGGGGAATCAGCCCCAGCATTTT.

This clone was counted a few times. Other nucleotide sequences from this sample produce the same CDR3. This chain links TRBV7-6 with TRBJ2-1; 9 bases agree with TRBD2. Germline V gene sequence: CDR1 SGHVS, CDR2 FNYEAQ. This CDR3 is 19 amino acids long. The junction had 18 bases not matched to a gene; V was cut back by 3 bases and J by 6 bases. CDR3 residues: CASSLGGGGGGRSRNEQFF. CDR3 nucleotide sequence: TGTGCCAGCAGCTTGGGCGGGGGGGGAGGCGGTAGGTCGCGCAATGAGCAGTTCTTC.

The chain recombines TRBV5-1 with TRBJ1-1, with D unresolved. The CDR3 extends over 14 amino acids. V lost 0 bases and J 0 bases, leaving 6 bases between the germline ends. CDR1 and CDR2 from the germline V gene are SGHRS and YFSETQ. The CDR3 nucleotides are TGCGCCAGCAGCTTGGACAGACTGAACACTGAAGCTTTCTTT. Protein product: CASSLDRLNTEAFF.

In its sample, this clone was seen a few times. The chain combines TRBV21-1 with TRBJ1-4; TRBD1, the table's D call, was not compared with the DNA. TRBV21-1 is described as a pseudogene. This CDR3 contains 16 residues. The CDR3 nucleotides read TGTGCCAGCAACACCTACAGGACAGGCAACAATGAAAAACTGTTTTTT. This encodes CASNTYRTGNNEKLFF.

The chain carries TRBV7-6 and TRBJ1-2; 8 positions match TRBD1. The CDR3 length is 15 residues. Germline CDR1 is SGHVS and CDR2 is FNYEAQ. Germline trimming cut 5 bases from V and 5 bases from J; bases unmatched to any gene: 10. CDR3 loop: CASSPNRGELYGYTF. For the CDR3, the DNA is TGTGCCAGCAGCCCTAACAGGGGGGAGCTTTATGGCTACACCTTC.

This sequence joins TRBV5-1 and TRBJ2-1; D remains ambiguous. The germline V and J ends were trimmed by 4 bases and 6 bases, with 8 bases remaining between them. CDR1 is SGHRS and CDR2 is YFSETQ in the germline V gene. The CDR3 spans 12 residues. DNA for the CDR3: TGCGCCAGCAGCGATAATAGCAATGAGCAGTTCTTC. Translation: CASSDNSNEQFF.

The genes are TRBV7-2 and TRBJ2-3, with TRBD2 identical over 8 bases. Germline V gene lookup returns CDR1 SGHTA and CDR2 FQGNSA. This CDR3 has 18 residues. V shed 1 base, J shed 8 bases, and the junction held 17 bases outside the gene matches. CDR3 sequence (DNA): TGTGCCAGCAGCTTAGGGCCCAACAGCGGGAGTGTTTTAGGTACGCAGTATTTT. Encoded protein: CASSLGPNSGSVLGTQYF.

This clone was seen a single time. The chain has TRBV5-1 and TRBJ1-2; D not certain. CDR1 is SGHRS and CDR2 is YFSETQ in the germline V gene. Trimming shortened V by 4 bases and J by 3 bases, and 10 bases separated the two germline ends. This CDR3 contains 13 residues. The CDR3 sequence: CASSLQNDYGYTF. DNA of the CDR3: TGCGCCAGCAGCCTACAGAATGACTATGGCTACACCTTC.

The rearrangement joins TRBV7-2 to TRBJ2-5, with D unclear. CDR3 length equals 12 residues. The V gene's germline CDR1 is SGHTA and CDR2 FQGNSA. The V end was cut by 5 bases, the J end by 0 bases, with 4 bases between. CDR3 sequence (DNA): TGTGCCAGCAGCACAAACCAAGAGACCCAGTACTTC. It translates to CASSTNQETQYF.

A few counts support this clone. Other DNA sequences in the same sample also yield this CDR3. V is TRBV30 and J is TRBJ1-5; the D gene is possibly TRBD1 (5 bases). Trimming cost V 1 base and J 4 bases, with 8 bases left between them. This CDR3 comprises 13 residues. Germline-derived CDR1 and CDR2 are GTSNPN and SVGIG (reference sequence). The CDR3 DNA reads TGTGCCTGGAGTGGTCCAGGGAATCAGCCCCAGCATTTT. This translates into CAWSGPGNQPQHF.